Shown below are 3 T cell receptor beta chains from a single sample sequenced in a study of T cell repertoires in cytomegalovirus infection. Each CDR3 protein is one row after TCRdb ran MiXCR on the reads. The table shows 200,000 to 300,000 distinct CDR3 sequences, with about an eighth occurring only once. Sequenced sample: PBMCs. The receptors derive from a human donor in good health (CMV status not recorded). Some clones in this sample may be carry-over from other donors' samples.

This clonotype was seen more than once but under ten times. V and J are TRBV20-1 and TRBJ2-7; D is undetermined. Germline CDR1 DFQATT, CDR2 SNEGSKA (reference sequence). V dropped 3 bases and J dropped 1 base, with 13 bases sitting between them. The CDR3 totals 14 residues. The CDR3 bases are TGCAGTGCTAGTGGCACGTACAAATCCTACGAGCAGTACTTC. Encoded protein: CSASGTYKSYEQYF.

This clonotype was found a few times. The V gene is TRBV7-2, the J gene TRBJ1-1; TRBD1 might be the D (6 bases). The length of the CDR3 is 13 residues. Per germline, CDR1 SGHTA and CDR2 FQGNSA. Trimming removed 4 bases at V and 3 bases at J, with 9 bases between. The CDR3 DNA reads TGTGCCAGCAGCTCCCAGGGGTACACTGAAGCTTTCTTT. Its translation is CASSSQGYTEAFF.

This clonotype appeared many times. The chain uses TRBV10-3 and TRBJ1-2, with 10 nucleotides matching TRBD1. This CDR3 spans 16 amino acids. CDR1 and CDR2 from the germline V gene are ENHRY and SYGVKD. V shed 2 bases and J 4 bases; nucleotides not matched to a gene: 7. The CDR3 nucleotides read TGTGCCATCAGTGAGAGCGACAGGGGGCTAAGCTATGGCTACACCTTC. This gives the protein CAISESDRGLSYGYTF.